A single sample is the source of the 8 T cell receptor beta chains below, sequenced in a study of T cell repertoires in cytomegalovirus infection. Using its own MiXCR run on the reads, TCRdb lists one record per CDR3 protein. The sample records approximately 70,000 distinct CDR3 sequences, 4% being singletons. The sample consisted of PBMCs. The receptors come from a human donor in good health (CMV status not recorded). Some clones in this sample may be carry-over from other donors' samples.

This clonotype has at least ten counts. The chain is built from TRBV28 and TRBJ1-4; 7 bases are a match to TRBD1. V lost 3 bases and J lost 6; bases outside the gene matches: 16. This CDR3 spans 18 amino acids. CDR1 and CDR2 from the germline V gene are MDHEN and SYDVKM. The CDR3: CASSFFQGGGREYEKLFF. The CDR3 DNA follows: TGTGCCAGCAGTTTTTTTCAGGGGGGGGGAAGGGAATATGAAAAACTGTTTTTT.

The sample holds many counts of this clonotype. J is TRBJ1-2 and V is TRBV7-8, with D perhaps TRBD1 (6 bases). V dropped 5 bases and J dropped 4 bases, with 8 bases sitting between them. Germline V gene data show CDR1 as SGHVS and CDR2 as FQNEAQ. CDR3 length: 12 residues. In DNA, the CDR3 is TGTGCCAGCAGCGAACAGGGCTATGGCTACACCTTC. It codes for CASSEQGYGYTF.

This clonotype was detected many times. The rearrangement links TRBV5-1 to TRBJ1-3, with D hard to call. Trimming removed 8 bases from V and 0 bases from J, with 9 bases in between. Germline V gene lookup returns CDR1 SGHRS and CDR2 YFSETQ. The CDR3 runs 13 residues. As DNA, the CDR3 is TGCGCCAGTAAAAATCCCTCTGGAAACACCATATATTTT. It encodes CASKNPSGNTIYF.

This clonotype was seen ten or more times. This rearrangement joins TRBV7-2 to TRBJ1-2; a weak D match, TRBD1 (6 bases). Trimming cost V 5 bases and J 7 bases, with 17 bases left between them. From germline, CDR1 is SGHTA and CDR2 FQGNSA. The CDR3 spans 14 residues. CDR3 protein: CASSQGGATVGYTF. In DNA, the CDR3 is TGTGCCAGCAGCCAAGGGGGGGCGACGGTTGGCTACACCTTC. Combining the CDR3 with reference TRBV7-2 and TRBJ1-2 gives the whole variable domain GAGVSQSPSNKVTEKGKDVELRCDPISGHTALYWYRQSLGQGLEFLIYFQGNSAPDKSGLPSDRFSAERTGGSVSTLTIQRTQQEDSAVYLCASSQGGATVGYTFGSGTRLTVV.

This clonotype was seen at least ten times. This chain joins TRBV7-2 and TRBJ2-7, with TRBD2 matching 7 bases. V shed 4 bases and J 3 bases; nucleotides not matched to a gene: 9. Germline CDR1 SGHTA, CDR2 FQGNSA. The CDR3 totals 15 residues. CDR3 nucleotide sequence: TGTGCCAGCAGCTCCATTCCTAGCGGTCTCTACGAGCAGTACTTC. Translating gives CASSSIPSGLYEQYF.

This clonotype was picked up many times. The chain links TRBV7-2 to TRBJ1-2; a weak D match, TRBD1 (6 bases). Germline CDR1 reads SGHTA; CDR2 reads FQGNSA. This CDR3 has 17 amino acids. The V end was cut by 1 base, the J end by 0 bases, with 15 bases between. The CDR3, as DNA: TGTGCCAGCAGCTTAGAGTCCAGGGGCCCAGCTAACTATGGCTACACCTTC. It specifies CASSLESRGPANYGYTF.

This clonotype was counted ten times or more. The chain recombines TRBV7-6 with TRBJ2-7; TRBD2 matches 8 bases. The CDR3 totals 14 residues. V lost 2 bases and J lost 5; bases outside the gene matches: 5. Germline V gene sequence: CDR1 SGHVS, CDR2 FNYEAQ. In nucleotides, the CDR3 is TGTGCCAGCAGCTTACCCGGACTAGCAGACGAGCAGTACTTC. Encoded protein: CASSLPGLADEQYF.

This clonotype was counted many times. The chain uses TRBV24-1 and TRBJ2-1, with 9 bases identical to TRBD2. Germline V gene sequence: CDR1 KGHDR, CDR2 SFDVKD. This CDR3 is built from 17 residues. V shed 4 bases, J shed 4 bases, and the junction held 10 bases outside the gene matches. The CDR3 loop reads CATSEATLAGLYNEQFF. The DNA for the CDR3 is TGTGCCACCAGTGAAGCGACTCTAGCGGGACTATACAATGAGCAGTTCTTC.